Reported below is one T cell receptor beta chain. This sample is drawn from a study of blood T cell repertoires in COVID-19. As for the study in general: Whether acute or convalescent, the COVID-19 samples came from the United States, Italy and Spain. In each case, the material was cDNA or gDNA derived from T cells, B-cell-depleted T cells, or PBMCs.

Germline V gene data show CDR1 as SNHLY and CDR2 as FYNNEI. The CDR3 is made up of 14 amino acids. V lost 3 bases and J lost 0, with 6 bases in between. In the source study's methods: Counts of nucleated cells, estimated from reference gene primer amplification, were obtained. This table comes from immunoSEQ multiplex PCR, and its TCRdb copy is limited to in-frame clones, with some not included. The V and J calls and clone size were taken over from that table, and D and trimming were inferred from the DNA. Among roughly 190,000 clones listed, roughly 80% were seen once. This rearrangement joins TRBV2 to TRBJ1-3; D gene uncertain. The TCR was taken from a woman aged 45 to 65 with acute or convalescent COVID-19. Sample: peripheral blood. The CDR3 coding sequence is TGTGCCAGCAGTGAGGGCAGCTCTGGAAACACCATATATTTT. Translated, it gives CASSEGSSGNTIYF.